Included here is one T cell receptor (beta chain) sequence, with context. Its antigen is undetermined. This sample was taken from a study of PD-1 blockade in classical Hodgkin lymphoma. Study-level results: Undefined causes, possibly disease activity or prior therapy, underlie the repertoire differences. The study reported lower baseline TCR diversity in newly diagnosed patients than in healthy donors.

Generated by immunoSEQ multiplex PCR, the TCRdb table keeps only in-frame clones and is missing some. The sample records about 30,000 clones, roughly 90% being singletons. As to time point: newly diagnosed, previously untreated cHL patient sample. The CDR3 contains 14 residues. Germline loops: CDR1 MDHEN, CDR2 SYDVKM. The V and J ends lost 5 bases and 5 bases respectively, with 15 bases between them. This receptor was identified in a human donor with classical Hodgkin lymphoma. Sequencing was performed on peripheral blood mononuclear cells (PBMCs). V gene TRBV28 combines with J gene TRBJ1-2; tentatively, D is TRBD1 (5 bases). The CDR3 spells CASSPAGISYGYTF. For the CDR3, the DNA is TGTGCCAGCAGTCCTGCAGGGATAAGTTATGGCTACACCTTC.